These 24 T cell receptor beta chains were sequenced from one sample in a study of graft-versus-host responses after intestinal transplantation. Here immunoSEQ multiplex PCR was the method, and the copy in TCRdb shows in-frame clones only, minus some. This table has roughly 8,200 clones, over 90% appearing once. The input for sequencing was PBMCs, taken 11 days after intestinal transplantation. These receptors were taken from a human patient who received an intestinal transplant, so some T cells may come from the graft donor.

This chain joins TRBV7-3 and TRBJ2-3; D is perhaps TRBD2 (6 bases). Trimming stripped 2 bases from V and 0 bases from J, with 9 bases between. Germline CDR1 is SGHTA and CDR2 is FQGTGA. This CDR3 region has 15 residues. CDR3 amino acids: CASSLAGTSTDTQYF. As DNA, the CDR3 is TGTGCCAGCAGCTTAGCCGGGACTAGCACAGATACGCAGTATTTT.

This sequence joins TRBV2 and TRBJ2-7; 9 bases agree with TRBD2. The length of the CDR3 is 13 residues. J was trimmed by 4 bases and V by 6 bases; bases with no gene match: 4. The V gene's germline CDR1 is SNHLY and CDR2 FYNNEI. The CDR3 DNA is TGTGCCAGCAGAAGCGGGAGGTCATACGAGCAGTACTTC. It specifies CASRSGRSYEQYF.

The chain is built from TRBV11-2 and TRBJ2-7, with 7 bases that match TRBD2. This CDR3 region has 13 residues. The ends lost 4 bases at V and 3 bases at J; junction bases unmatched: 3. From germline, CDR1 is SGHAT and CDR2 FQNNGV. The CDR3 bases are TGTGCCAGCAGCTCGTTAGCGGGCTACGAGCAGTACTTC. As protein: CASSSLAGYEQYF.

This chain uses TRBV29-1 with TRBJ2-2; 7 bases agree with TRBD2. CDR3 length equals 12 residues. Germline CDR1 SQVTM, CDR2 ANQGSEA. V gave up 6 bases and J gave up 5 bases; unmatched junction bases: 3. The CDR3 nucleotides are TGCAGCGTGTGGGGAGGGACCGGGGAGCTGTTTTTT. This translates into CSVWGGTGELFF.

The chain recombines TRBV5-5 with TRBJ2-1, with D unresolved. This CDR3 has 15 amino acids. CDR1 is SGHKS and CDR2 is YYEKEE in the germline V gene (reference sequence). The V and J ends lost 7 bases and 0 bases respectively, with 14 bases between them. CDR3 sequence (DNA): TGTGCCAGCGGTATCGACTCCTTCTCCTACAATGAGCAGTTCTTC. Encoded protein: CASGIDSFSYNEQFF.

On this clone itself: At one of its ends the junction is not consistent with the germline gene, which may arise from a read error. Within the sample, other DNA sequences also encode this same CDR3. CDR3 nucleotide sequence: TGTGCCAGCAGCTTAGTTCCATGGGAGATGAACACTGAGGCTTTCTTT. This encodes CASSLVPWEMNTEAFF. This chain joins TRBV7-2 and TRBJ1-1; D is uncertain. The V gene's germline CDR1 is SGHTA and CDR2 FQGNSA. The length of the CDR3 is 16 residues.

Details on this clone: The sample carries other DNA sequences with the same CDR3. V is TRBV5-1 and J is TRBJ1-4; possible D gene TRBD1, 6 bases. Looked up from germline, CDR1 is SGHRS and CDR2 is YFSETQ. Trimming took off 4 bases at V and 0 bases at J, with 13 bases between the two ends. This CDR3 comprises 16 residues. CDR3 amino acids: CASSLGAGATNEKLFF. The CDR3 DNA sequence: TGCGCCAGCAGCCTGGGGGCAGGGGCAACTAATGAAAAACTGTTTTTT. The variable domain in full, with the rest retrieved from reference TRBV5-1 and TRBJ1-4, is KAGVTQTPRYLIKTRGQQVTLSCSPISGHRSVSWYQQTPGQGLQFLFEYFSETQRNKGNFPGRFSGRQFSNSRSEMNVSTLELGDSALYLCASSLGAGATNEKLFFGSGTQLSVL.

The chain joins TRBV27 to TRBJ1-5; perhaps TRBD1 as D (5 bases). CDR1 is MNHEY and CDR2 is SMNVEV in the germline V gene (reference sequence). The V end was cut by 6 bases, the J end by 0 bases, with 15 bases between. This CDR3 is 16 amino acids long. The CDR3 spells CASRLGGATSNQPQHF. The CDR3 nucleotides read TGTGCCAGCAGGTTGGGAGGGGCAACTAGCAATCAGCCCCAGCATTTT.

The DNA of the CDR3 is TGTGCCAGCAGCCCGGAGGGGGCGCAATCCGGGGAGCTGTTTTTT. This translates into CASSPEGAQSGELFF. The V call is TRBV9, the J call TRBJ2-2, with a weak D call TRBD1 (7 bases). V lost 4 bases and J lost 6, with 16 bases in between. This CDR3 is built from 15 residues. Germline V gene data show CDR1 as SGDLS and CDR2 as YYNGEE.

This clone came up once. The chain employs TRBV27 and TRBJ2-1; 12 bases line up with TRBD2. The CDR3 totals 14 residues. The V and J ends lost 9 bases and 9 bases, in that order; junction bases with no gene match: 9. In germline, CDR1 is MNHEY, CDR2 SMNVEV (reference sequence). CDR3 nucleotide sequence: TGTGCCAGTACAGCTAGCGGGGGGGCCGCTGAGCAGTTCTTC. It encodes CASTASGGAAEQFF.

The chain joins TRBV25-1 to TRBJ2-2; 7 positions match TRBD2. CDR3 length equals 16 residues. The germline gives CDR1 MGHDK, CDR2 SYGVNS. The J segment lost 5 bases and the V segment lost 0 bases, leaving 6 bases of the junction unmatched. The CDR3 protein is CASSEYGRGRTGELFF. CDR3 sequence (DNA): TGTGCCAGCAGTGAATATGGGAGGGGAAGGACCGGGGAGCTGTTTTTT.

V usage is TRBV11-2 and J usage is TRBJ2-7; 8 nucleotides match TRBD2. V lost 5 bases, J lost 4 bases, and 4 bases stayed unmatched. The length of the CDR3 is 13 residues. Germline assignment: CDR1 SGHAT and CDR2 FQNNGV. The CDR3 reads CASSLSGEYEQYV. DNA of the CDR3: TGTGCCAGCAGCCTTAGCGGGGAGTACGAGCAGTACGTC.

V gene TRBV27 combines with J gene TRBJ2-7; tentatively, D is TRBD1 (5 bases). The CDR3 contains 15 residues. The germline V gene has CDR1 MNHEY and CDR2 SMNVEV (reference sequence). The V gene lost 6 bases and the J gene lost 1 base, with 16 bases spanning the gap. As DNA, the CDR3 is TGTGCCAGCAGGAACCTCGACAGCCCTTCCTACGAGCAGTACTTC. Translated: CASRNLDSPSYEQYF.

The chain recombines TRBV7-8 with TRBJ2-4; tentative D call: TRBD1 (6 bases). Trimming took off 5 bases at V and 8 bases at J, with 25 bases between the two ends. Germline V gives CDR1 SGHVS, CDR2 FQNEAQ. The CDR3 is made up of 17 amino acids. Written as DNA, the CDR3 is TGTGCCAGCAGCCCAGGGGACCCGGGACGTATCTTAGACATTCAGTACTTC. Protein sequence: CASSPGDPGRILDIQYF.

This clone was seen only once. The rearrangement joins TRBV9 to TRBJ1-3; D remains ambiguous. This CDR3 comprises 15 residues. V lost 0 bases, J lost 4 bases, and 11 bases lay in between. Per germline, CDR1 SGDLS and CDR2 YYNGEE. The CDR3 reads CASSVASGAGNTIYF. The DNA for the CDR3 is TGTGCCAGCAGCGTAGCGTCGGGTGCCGGAAACACCATATATTTT. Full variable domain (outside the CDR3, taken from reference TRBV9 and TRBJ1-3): DSGVTQTPKHLITATGQRVTLRCSPRSGDLSVYWYQQSLDQGLQFLIQYYNGEERAKGNILERFSAQQFPDLHSELNLSSLELGDSALYFCASSVASGAGNTIYFGEGSWLTVV.

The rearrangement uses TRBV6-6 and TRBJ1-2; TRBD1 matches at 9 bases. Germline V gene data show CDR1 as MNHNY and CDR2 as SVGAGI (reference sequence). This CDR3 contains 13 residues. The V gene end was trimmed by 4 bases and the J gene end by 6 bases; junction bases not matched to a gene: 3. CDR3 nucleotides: TGTGCCAGCAGTTCGGACAGGGGTAATGGCTACACCTTC. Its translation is CASSSDRGNGYTF.

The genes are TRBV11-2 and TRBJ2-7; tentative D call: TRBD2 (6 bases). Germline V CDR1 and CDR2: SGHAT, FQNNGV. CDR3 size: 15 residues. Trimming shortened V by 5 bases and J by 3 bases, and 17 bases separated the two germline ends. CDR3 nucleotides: TGTGCCAGCAGCCCTTGGAGGGTCCCCATCTACGAGCAGTACTTC. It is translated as CASSPWRVPIYEQYF.

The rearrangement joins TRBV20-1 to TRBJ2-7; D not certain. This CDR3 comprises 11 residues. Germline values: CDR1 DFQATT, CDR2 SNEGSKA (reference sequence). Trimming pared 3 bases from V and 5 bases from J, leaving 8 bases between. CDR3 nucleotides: TGCAGTGCTAGGAACCGGGACGAGCAGTACTTC. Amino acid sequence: CSARNRDEQYF.

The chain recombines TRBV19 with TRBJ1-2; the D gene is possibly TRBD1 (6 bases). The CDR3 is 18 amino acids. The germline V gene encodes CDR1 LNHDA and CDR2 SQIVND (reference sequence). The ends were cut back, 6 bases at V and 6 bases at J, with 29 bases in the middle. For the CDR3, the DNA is TGTGCCAGTAGCGCAGTATTTTTTATCTCATCAGGGGATGATGGCTACACCTTC. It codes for CASSAVFFISSGDDGYTF.

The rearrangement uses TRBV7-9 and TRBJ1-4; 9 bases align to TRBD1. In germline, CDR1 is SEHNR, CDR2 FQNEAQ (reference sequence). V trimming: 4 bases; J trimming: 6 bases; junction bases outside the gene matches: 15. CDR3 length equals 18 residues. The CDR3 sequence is CASSWDGRDRDRDEKLFF. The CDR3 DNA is TGTGCCAGCAGCTGGGACGGTAGGGACCGGGACAGGGATGAAAAACTGTTTTTT.

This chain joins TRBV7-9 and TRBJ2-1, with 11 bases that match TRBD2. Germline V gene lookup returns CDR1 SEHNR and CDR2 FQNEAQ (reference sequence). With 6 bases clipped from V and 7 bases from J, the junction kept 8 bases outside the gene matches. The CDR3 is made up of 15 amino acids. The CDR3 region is CASRFSGGAGNEQFF. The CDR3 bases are TGTGCCAGCAGGTTTAGCGGGGGGGCCGGGAATGAGCAGTTCTTC.

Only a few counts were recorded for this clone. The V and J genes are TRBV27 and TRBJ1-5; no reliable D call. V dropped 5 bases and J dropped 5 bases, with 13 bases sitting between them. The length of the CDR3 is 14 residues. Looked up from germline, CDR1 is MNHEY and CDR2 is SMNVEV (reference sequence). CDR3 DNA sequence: TGTGCCAGCAGTGCGATTTCCGGGGATCAGCCCCAGCATTTT. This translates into CASSAISGDQPQHF.

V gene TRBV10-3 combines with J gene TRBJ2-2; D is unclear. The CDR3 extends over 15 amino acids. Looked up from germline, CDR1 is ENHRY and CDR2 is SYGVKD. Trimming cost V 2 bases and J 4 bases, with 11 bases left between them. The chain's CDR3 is CAISEGSLRTGELFF. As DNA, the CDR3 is TGTGCCATCAGTGAGGGTAGCCTTCGCACCGGGGAGCTGTTTTTT.

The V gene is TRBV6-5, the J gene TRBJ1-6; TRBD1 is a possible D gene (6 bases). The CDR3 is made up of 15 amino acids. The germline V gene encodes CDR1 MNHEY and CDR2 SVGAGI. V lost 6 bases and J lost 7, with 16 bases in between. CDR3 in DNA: TGTGCCAGCAGCCCCCGGCGGGGGGGCAATTCACCCCTCCACTTT. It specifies CASSPRRGGNSPLHF.